The clone carrying this T cell receptor beta chain has only a few counts. Its specificity is not known. This CDR3 comprises 14 residues. The germline CDR1 and CDR2 sequences are LNHDA and SQIVND (reference sequence). V dropped 2 bases and J dropped 7 bases, with 9 bases sitting between them. The sample belongs to a study of T cell repertoires in cytomegalovirus infection. On the study more broadly: Use of recently identified HLA-C-restricted and well-studied HLA-B-restricted CMV epitopes was part of the study. Through public TCR beta signatures, both CMV infection and matching HLA type were indicated. General study points: HLA-C-restricted, CMV-specific TCR beta clonotypes were dominant ex vivo. Accumulated public TCR beta family frequency recognized individuals carrying CMV together with the relevant HLA.

TCRdb fed the reads into MiXCR, producing one record per CDR3 protein. Of 680,000 or so distinct CDR3 sequences listed, around 32% are singletons. The source was cultured PBMCs, collected from culture after CMV antigen stimulation. The chain is built from TRBV19 and TRBJ1-6; tentative D call: TRBD1 (5 bases). The TCR comes from a human donor in good health (CMV status not recorded). Some clones in this sample may be carry-over from other donors' samples. The CDR3 sequence: CASSIPGLNSPLHF. The CDR3 DNA is TGTGCCAGTAGTATACCAGGGCTGAATTCACCCCTCCACTTT.